This T cell receptor beta chain emerged from a study of T cell responses to AZD1222 COVID-19 vaccine. The protocol was immunoSEQ multiplex PCR, while the TCRdb copy is restricted to in-frame clones and leaves out a portion. This table has about 120,000 clones, about 90% appearing once. As to this clone: What it recognizes is unknown.

Study-wide findings and caveats: Spike-specific TCR breadth and depth grew following two AZD1222 doses. With dominance at 160-218 and 743-854, vaccine-associated CD4 TCRs spanned spike. At baseline, seropositivity was found in only six or seven AZD1222 recipients. The repertoires were collected only after the peak T cell response.

This CDR3 has 15 amino acids. In germline, CDR1 is SGHRS, CDR2 YFSETQ. Germline trimming cut 5 bases from V and 6 bases from J; bases unmatched to any gene: 9. This chain connects TRBV5-1 to TRBJ1-1, with 11 nucleotides matching TRBD1. The sequencing used peripheral blood, collected on day 0 of AZD1222 vaccination. This clonotype was obtained from an adult in good health. The CDR3 DNA is TGCGCCAGCAGGGCCAGAGGACAGGGGGCCCCTGAAGCTTTCTTT. Protein sequence: CASRARGQGAPEAFF.